These T cell receptor beta chains were read from a single sample in a study of blood T cell repertoires in COVID-19. This table comes from immunoSEQ multiplex PCR, and its TCRdb copy is limited to in-frame clones, with some not included. The sample yields around 78,000 clones, roughly 73% seen once. The material sequenced was peripheral blood. Every receptor here comes from a human donor in a cohort sampled during active COVID-19. CDR3s include the opening cysteine and the closing phenylalanine or tryptophan. D genes are given only for firm matches. Clone size is shown for a subset of rows, as once, few, many or a class of expanded clone.

d_gene	v_gene	abundance	j_gene	CDR3nt	CDR3aa
TRBD2	TRBV7-9	-	TRBJ2-5	TGTGCCAGCAGCGGCTGGGGGGGTGAGACCCAGTACTTC	CASSGWGGETQYF
-	TRBV5-1	-	TRBJ1-2	TGCGCCAGCAGCCCCGGTCCCGGGACAAATGGCTACACCTTC	CASSPGPGTNGYTF
-	TRBV12-3/TRBV12-4	few	TRBJ1-5	TGTGCCAGCAGTTTCGGGTACGATCAGCCCCAGCATTTT	CASSFGYDQPQHF
-	TRBV6-5	-	TRBJ2-7	TGTGCCAGCAAGGAACAGGGTGGGAGCTCCTACGAGCAGTACTTC	CASKEQGGSSYEQYF
TRBD1	TRBV18	-	TRBJ1-5	TGTGCCAGCTCACAGGACAGGTCTGGTCGGCCCCAGCATTTT	CASSQDRSGRPQHF
-	TRBV3-1/TRBV3-2	-	TRBJ1-1	TGTGCCAGCAGCCAAGTCGGCAGGGGGAACACTGAAGCTTTCTTT	CASSQVGRGNTEAFF
TRBD1	TRBV6-2/TRBV6-3	-	TRBJ1-5	TGTGCCAGCAGTCGGGGACAGAGCAATCAGCCCCAGCATTTT	CASSRGQSNQPQHF
TRBD1	TRBV7-9	-	TRBJ2-7	TGTGCCAGCAGCCCACAGGGGCAGGGGGACGAGCAGTACTTC	CASSPQGQGDEQYF
TRBD2	TRBV30	-	TRBJ2-5	TGTGCCTGGCTAGCGGGGGGCACCCAAGAGACCCAGTACTTC	CAWLAGGTQETQYF
TRBD2	TRBV20-1	-	TRBJ2-7	TGCAGTGCTAAGCGGGAATACGAGCAGTACTTC	CSAKREYEQYF
-	TRBV7-9	few	TRBJ1-1	TGTGCCAGCAGACCCTCGGGGACTGAAGCTTTCTTT	CASRPSGTEAFF
TRBD1	TRBV19	-	TRBJ1-6	TGTGCCAGTAAGGGGACGTGGACAGGGCTAAATTCACCCCTCCACTTT	CASKGTWTGLNSPLHF
TRBD1	TRBV9	-	TRBJ1-3	TGTGCCAGCAGCGCCCACTCAGGGGGCGCCGGAAACACCATATATTTT	CASSAHSGGAGNTIYF
TRBD2	TRBV20-1	-	TRBJ2-7	TGCAGTGCTAGTCGGCGGGAGGGCTCCTACGAGCAGTACTTC	CSASRREGSYEQYF
-	TRBV28	-	TRBJ1-6	TGTGCCAGCAGCCCGCCTACAGGGAATAATTCACCCCTCCACTTT	CASSPPTGNNSPLHF
TRBD1	TRBV7-9	-	TRBJ2-3	TGTGCCAGCAGCTTCGGACAGGGGAGCACAGATACGCAGTATTTT	CASSFGQGSTDTQYF
-	TRBV6-5	-	TRBJ1-5	TGTGCCAGCAGCCTTATTCAGATGAGCAATCAGCCCCAGCATTTT	CASSLIQMSNQPQHF
TRBD1	TRBV6-5	-	TRBJ2-7	TGTGCCAGCAGCCGGGACAGGGATGGCGAGCAGTACTTC	CASSRDRDGEQYF
-	TRBV12-3/TRBV12-4	once	TRBJ2-1	TGTGCCAGCAACCCAACAGGGAAACGGGAGCAGTTCTTC	CASNPTGKREQFF
-	TRBV6-5	-	TRBJ2-1	TGTGCCAGCAGTTACGGCGATCTGAGGGCATATGAGCAGTTCTTC	CASSYGDLRAYEQFF
-	TRBV6-5	-	TRBJ1-4	TGTGCCAGCAGCCCAGGAATAACTAATGAAAAACTGTTTTTT	CASSPGITNEKLFF
-	TRBV28	once	TRBJ2-7	TGTGCCAGCAGCTCCGTGGGCCACGAGCAGTACTTC	CASSSVGHEQYF
-	TRBV5-1	-	TRBJ2-3	TGCGCCAGCAGCTTAGGTATAGCCGGTAAGACAGATACGCAGTATTTT	CASSLGIAGKTDTQYF
-	TRBV19	-	TRBJ1-5	TGTGCCAGTAGTCTCATAGGGGCAGGGATGAGCAATCAGCCCCAGCATTTT	CASSLIGAGMSNQPQHF
TRBD1	TRBV11-3	-	TRBJ2-6	TGTGCCAGCAGCTCCTGGGGACAGTCAGGGGCCAACGTCCTGACTTTC	CASSSWGQSGANVLTF
-	TRBV18	few	TRBJ1-1	TGTGCCAGCTCACCAGGGGGGAGCACTGAAGCTTTCTTT	CASSPGGSTEAFF
-	TRBV29-1	few	TRBJ1-1	TGCAGCGTTGTAATCACTGAAGCTTTCTTT	CSVVITEAFF
-	TRBV5-6	-	TRBJ2-1	TGTGCCAGCAGTCCCAGAAACAATGAGCAGTTCTTC	CASSPRNNEQFF
TRBD2	TRBV27	-	TRBJ2-7	TGTGCCAGCAGTTCCCGGGAGGGGCGTATTGGGGAGCAGTACTTC	CASSSREGRIGEQYF
-	TRBV10-2	-	TRBJ1-4	TGCGCCAGCAGTGAAAACGGGATACCTAATGAAAAACTGTTTTTT	CASSENGIPNEKLFF
-	TRBV7-2	-	TRBJ2-1	TGTGCCAGCAGCTTAGAAGGGGGGGCCGGTGAGCAGTTCTTC	CASSLEGGAGEQFF
-	TRBV20-1	once	TRBJ2-7	TGCAGTGCTCTCCTCTACGAGCAGTACTTC	CSALLYEQYF
TRBD2	TRBV6-1	-	TRBJ2-5	TGTGCCAGCAGTGAAACACGCACTAGCGGGTCGGAGACCCAGTACTTC	CASSETRTSGSETQYF
-	TRBV12-3/TRBV12-4	-	TRBJ2-5	TGTGCCAGCAGTTTAAGGCACGGGGAGACCCAGTACTTC	CASSLRHGETQYF
TRBD2	TRBV7-2	-	TRBJ2-1	TGTGCCAGCAGTTTTAGCGGGGGGCCGGGGGCCTACAATGAGCAGTTCTTC	CASSFSGGPGAYNEQFF
TRBD1	TRBV2	-	TRBJ2-6	TGTGCCAGCACCACGGGACAGTTAAGCTCTGGGGCCAACGTCCTGACTTTC	CASTTGQLSSGANVLTF
-	TRBV27	-	TRBJ2-4	TGTGCCATCCCGGTGGTAGCCAAAAACATTCAGTACTTC	CAIPVVAKNIQYF
TRBD1	TRBV28	-	TRBJ1-1	TGTGCCAGCAGCGATTTTGTCACAGGGGACACTGAAGCTTTCTTT	CASSDFVTGDTEAFF
-	TRBV21-1	-	TRBJ2-7	TGTGCCAGCAGCCGTAGTCTTTCCGAGCAGTACTTC	CASSRSLSEQYF
TRBD1	TRBV28	-	TRBJ1-1	TGTGCCAGCAGTTCCACGGGACAGGGGGCAACTGAAGCTTTCTTT	CASSSTGQGATEAFF
-	TRBV7-9	-	TRBJ1-5	TGTGCCAGCACCCGAGGGGGTCAGCCCCAGCATTTT	CASTRGGQPQHF
-	TRBV10-3	-	TRBJ1-2	TGTGCCATCAGTGATGCTATGGGGCTTGTTTCGGAAAACACCTTC	CAISDAMGLVSENTF
TRBD1	TRBV11-2	-	TRBJ2-5	TGTGCCAGCAGCTTAGGTGGGGGGACAGGGGGCTCAAGAGAGACCCAGTACTTC	CASSLGGGTGGSRETQYF
-	TRBV3-1/TRBV3-2	-	TRBJ2-7	TGTGCCAGCAGCCAGCGGGACGGCGAGCAGTACTTC	CASSQRDGEQYF